The source of this T cell receptor (beta chain) is a study of blood T cell repertoires in COVID-19. Study-wide context: Samples came from the United States, Italy and Spain, spanning acute and convalescent COVID-19. T cells, B-cell-depleted T cells, or PBMCs supplied cDNA or gDNA.

Per the original data handling: Reference gene primer amplification in the assay estimated nucleated cell counts. Sequencing used immunoSEQ multiplex PCR; TCRdb keeps in-frame clones, though not all of them. Clonal size and the V and J genes are those of that table, whereas D and trimming came from the DNA. Of 280,000 or so clones in the sample, roughly 85% were seen once. The sequencing sample was made of peripheral blood. This TCR derives from a woman in her fifties or sixties who had recovered from COVID-19.

DNA for the CDR3: TGTGCCACCAGTGATGCGACAGGGGGTTGGTACGAGCAGTACTTC. Amino acids: CATSDATGGWYEQYF. This chain connects TRBV24-1 to TRBJ2-7; 9 bases align to TRBD1. Germline V lookup: CDR1 KGHDR, CDR2 SFDVKD. The CDR3 consists of 15 residues. With 3 bases clipped from V and 4 bases from J, the junction kept 6 bases outside the gene matches.